The rows below give T cell receptor beta chains drawn from one sample of a study of T cells after yellow fever vaccination. Via MiXCR, TCRdb re-called the 5' RACE reads, giving one row per CDR3 protein. The sample has roughly 250,000 distinct CDR3 sequences, around 13% seen once. The sequencing here drew on CD4+ T cells sorted from PBMCs, taken 45 days after the yellow fever booster vaccination. These receptors were collected from a man aged 30-40 years who received the YFV17D yellow fever vaccine. The conserved cysteine and the conserved F or W are not part of the CDR3 here. Fields, in order: J gene, V gene, CDR3 protein.

TRBJ1-1 | TRBV20-1 | SPLGGTEAF
TRBJ2-3 | TRBV5-1 | ASSSDGLITDTQY
TRBJ1-1 | TRBV12-3/TRBV12-4 | ASSRQRGNTEAF
TRBJ2-7 | TRBV29-1 | SVGRAGGSSYEQY
TRBJ1-2 | TRBV29-1 | SVEDEGTEYNYGYT
TRBJ1-1 | TRBV18 | ASSPSGGSTEAF
TRBJ2-1 | TRBV6-5 | ASSRIGNEQF
TRBJ2-7 | TRBV27 | ASGARLTAASEQY
TRBJ2-5 | TRBV7-2 | ASRLVETQY
TRBJ2-5 | TRBV11-1 | ASSASGKETQY
TRBJ1-5 | TRBV7-2 | ASSSPGQPQH
TRBJ2-3 | TRBV20-1 | SAIRDGVTDTQY
TRBJ1-2 | TRBV29-1 | SVEERAGNYGYT
TRBJ1-6 | TRBV20-1 | SAREAREHSPLH
TRBJ2-5 | TRBV28 | ASNQGGETQY
TRBJ2-6 | TRBV11-2 | ASSFSAGGLSGANVLT
TRBJ2-5 | TRBV20-1 | SAPYPPLTQETQY
TRBJ2-2 | TRBV4-3 | ASSQVAPSNTGELF
TRBJ2-7 | TRBV20-1 | SAPPTSSYEQY
TRBJ2-1 | TRBV5-1 | ASSLAPGANEQF
TRBJ2-7 | TRBV29-1 | SVGTGRWAEQY